Included here is one T cell receptor (beta chain) sequence, with context. No antigen is known for it. The CDR3 totals 14 residues. Germline-derived CDR1 and CDR2 are SNHLY and FYNNEI. V lost 4 bases and J lost 3; bases outside the gene matches: 0. The record originates from a study of cytomegalovirus exposure and HLA in healthy donors. Whole-study context: A subsequent analysis reported that the roughly 120 validation repertoires were produced on the same platform that had also been used for the roughly 670 first-cohort repertoires. Findings of the study overall: A later analysis found first-cohort TCR clusters tended to co-occur in the 120 or so validation repertoires.

The repertoire was sequenced with immunoSEQ multiplex PCR; TCRdb's copy has only in-frame clones and lacks some. The sample consists of around 240,000 clones, 90% of them appearing once. Donors were drawn from the approximately 120-subject validation cohort, separate from the roughly 670-subject first cohort. The source material was PBMCs. The chain employs TRBV2 and TRBJ2-2; TRBD2 matches 9 bases. The clonotype was recovered from a woman under 30 in good health and CMV-seronegative. The CDR3 nucleotides read TGTGCCAGCAGTGGACTAGCGGACACCGGGGAGCTGTTTTTT. Translating gives CASSGLADTGELFF. Complete variable domain (other parts from reference TRBV2 and TRBJ2-2): EPEVTQTPSHQVTQMGQEVILRCVPISNHLYFYWYRQILGQKVEFLVSFYNNEISEKSEIFDDQFSVERPDGSNFTLKIRSTKLEDSAMYFCASSGLADTGELFFGEGSRLTVL.